This entry describes one T cell receptor beta chain. Its specificity is not known. The sample belongs to a study of CD8 T cells in Susac syndrome. Overall study context: At the time their blood was drawn, patients with Susac syndrome were either therapy-naive, on corticosteroids (with some of them also receiving intravenous immunoglobulin), or on intravenous immunoglobulin alone.

Study findings and constraints: Where Susac syndrome CD4+ T cell repertoires were concerned, no clonal expansion was evident.

High-throughput TCR beta sequencing covered peripheral CD8+ and CD4+ T cells. The authors reverse transcribed roughly 0.5 to 1 ug RNA with random hexamers. One entry per CDR3 protein, called by TCRdb with MiXCR from the immunoSEQ multiplex PCR reads. The repertoire holds more than 150,000 distinct CDR3 sequences, with 85% to 95% as singletons. This CDR3 is built from 15 residues. Trimming removed 6 bases from V and 4 bases from J; junction bases left unmatched: 7. Per germline, CDR1 DFQATT and CDR2 SNEGSKA (reference sequence). The gene calls are TRBV20-1 and TRBJ2-3; the match to TRBD2 covers 13 bases. The sample consisted of CD4+ T cells from PBMCs. This TCR was recovered from a human donor with Susac syndrome. CDR3 nucleotides: TGCAGTGCCACAGAACTAGCGGGGGGGTCAGATACGCAGTATTTT. Its translation is CSATELAGGSDTQYF.